The 26 T cell receptor beta chains in this list originate from one sample, sequenced in a study of beta chain features in type 1 diabetes. Whole-study results and caveats: A moderate, significant TCRB CDR3 shortening appeared in type 1 diabetes across four CD4+ subsets.

These receptors lack a known antigen. Expressed TCRB transcripts were sequenced because the isolated RNA had all been reverse transcribed beforehand. Sequenced by immunoSEQ multiplex PCR; TCRdb stores in-frame clones only, minus some. The repertoire holds hundreds of thousands of clones, with around an eighth as singletons. Material: naive CD4+ T cells from blood. The receptors originated from a young man with type 1 diabetes.

This clone appeared a few times. V gene TRBV29-1 combines with J gene TRBJ2-3, with D hard to call. Germline assignment: CDR1 SQVTM and CDR2 ANQGSEA. The CDR3 is made up of 11 amino acids. V lost 5 bases, J lost 0 bases, and 3 bases lay in between. The CDR3 coding sequence is TGCAGCGTTACTAGCACAGATACGCAGTATTTT. It is translated as CSVTSTDTQYF.

V is TRBV11-2 and J is TRBJ2-7; 7 nucleotides agree with TRBD1. There are 12 residues in the CDR3. The germline CDR1 and CDR2 sequences are SGHAT and FQNNGV. CDR3: CASRAGGYEQYF. CDR3 in DNA: TGTGCTTCGCGGGCAGGGGGCTACGAGCAGTACTTC.

The CDR3 here is CAVYSGGTDTQYF. CDR3 DNA: TGTGCCGTCTACAGCGGGGGCACAGATACGCAGTATTTT. The chain joins TRBV10-3 to TRBJ2-3, with 7 bases matching TRBD2. V was pared by 11 bases and J by 1 base, with 6 bases of the junction left unmatched. This CDR3 has 13 amino acids. Germline V gene lookup returns CDR1 ENHRY and CDR2 SYGVKD.

This clone was observed a few times. The gene calls are TRBV2 and TRBJ1-5; D is unclear. The CDR3 length is 16 residues. Germline V gene sequence: CDR1 SNHLY, CDR2 FYNNEI. V lost 7 bases and J 5 bases, leaving 21 bases between the germline ends. The CDR3 loop reads CASTISARIGDQPQHF. The CDR3 region has the DNA TGTGCCAGCACTATTTCCGCAAGGATAGGTGATCAGCCCCAGCATTTT.

This clone was picked up a small number of times. The rearrangement uses TRBV15 and TRBJ2-5, with TRBD1 identical over 9 bases. The CDR3 covers 14 residues. Losses at the gene ends were 4 bases for V and 2 bases for J; bases not matched to a gene: 2. Germline lookup yields CDR1 LNHNV and CDR2 YYDKDF (reference sequence). The CDR3 coding sequence is TGTGCCACCAGCACACAGGGGGCTCAAGAGACCCAGTACTTC. Translating gives CATSTQGAQETQYF.

This clone has a handful of counts. The V and J genes are TRBV14 and TRBJ1-4; D is possibly TRBD1 (6 bases). The V gene's germline CDR1 is SGHDN and CDR2 FVKESK. Trimming pared 5 bases from V and 7 bases from J, leaving 14 bases between. The CDR3 covers 14 residues. CDR3 sequence: CASSSREGVEKLFF. The CDR3 bases are TGTGCCAGCAGCTCCCGGGAGGGGGTTGAAAAACTGTTTTTT.

This chain connects TRBV27 to TRBJ1-5, with TRBD1 matching 9 bases. The CDR3 extends over 16 amino acids. CDR1 and CDR2 (germline): MNHEY, SMNVEV (reference sequence). Germline trimming cut 2 bases from V and 11 bases from J; bases unmatched to any gene: 13. The CDR3 DNA is TGTGCCAGCAGTTTAGGGGCCGGACAGGGGCTATTGGCCCAGCATTTT. This codes for CASSLGAGQGLLAQHF.

For this clone: Other DNA variants within this sample encode the same CDR3. The chain combines TRBV6-5 with TRBJ1-4; TRBD1 aligns across 7 bases. Germline CDR1 is MNHEY and CDR2 is SVGAGI. This CDR3 has 13 amino acids. The V and J ends lost 3 bases and 8 bases, in that order; junction bases with no gene match: 3. CDR3 sequence reads: CASSYRDREKLFF. The CDR3 nucleotides are TGTGCCAGCAGTTATCGGGACAGAGAAAAACTGTTTTTT.

The J gene is TRBJ2-5, the V gene TRBV9; 8 nucleotides line up with TRBD2. CDR3 length: 16 amino acids. V gave up 0 bases and J gave up 5 bases; unmatched junction bases: 9. Germline V gene lookup returns CDR1 SGDLS and CDR2 YYNGEE. Here the CDR3 DNA reads TGTGCCAGCAGCGTAGCTACATGGCGGGGGGATGAGACCCAGTACTTC. This sequence encodes CASSVATWRGDETQYF.

CDR3 bases: TGTGCCAGCAGCCAATCGGGGAGACGGAACACCGGGGAGCTGTTTTTT. This sequence encodes CASSQSGRRNTGELFF. The rearrangement links TRBV14 to TRBJ2-2; the D gene is possibly TRBD2 (5 bases). Germline V lookup: CDR1 SGHDN, CDR2 FVKESK. V shed 2 bases and J shed 1 base, with 11 bases lying between them. CDR3 size: 16 residues.

The chain carries TRBV7-9 and TRBJ1-5; 8 bases match TRBD1. This CDR3 has 14 residues. Per germline, CDR1 SEHNR and CDR2 FQNEAQ (reference sequence). Trimming removed 5 bases from V and 3 bases from J; junction bases left unmatched: 3. CDR3 loop: CASSQGQVNQPQHF. CDR3 nucleotides: TGTGCCAGCAGCCAGGGACAGGTCAATCAGCCCCAGCATTTT.

This clone was seen a few times. The rearrangement joins TRBV6-6 to TRBJ1-4; D unclear. Germline assignment: CDR1 MNHNY and CDR2 SVGAGI (reference sequence). The CDR3 is 12 residues long. The V end lost 9 bases, the J end lost 4 bases, and 9 bases lay between the germline ends. The CDR3 region has the DNA TGTGCCAGTCGTGACCTTAATGAAAAACTGTTTTTT. Protein product: CASRDLNEKLFF.

The chain's CDR3 is CAWDLVGNTIYF. The CDR3 DNA reads as TGTGCCTGGGACCTGGTTGGAAACACCATATATTTT. The V gene is TRBV30, the J gene TRBJ1-3, with D hard to call. Trimming took 5 bases from V and 3 from J, leaving 8 bases between them. CDR1 is GTSNPN, CDR2 SVGIG, per germline (reference sequence). This CDR3 region has 12 residues.

This clone was counted only a few times. Other nucleotide sequences from this sample produce the same CDR3. The chain links TRBV18 to TRBJ2-1; D assignment may be TRBD1 or TRBD2 (5 bases each). Between the trimmed V and J ends, which lost 1 base and 8 bases, there was a span of 9 bases. Germline CDR1 is KGHSH and CDR2 is LQKENI. This CDR3 spans 13 amino acids. CDR3 in DNA: TGTGCCAGCTCACCACGTGTGGGGGATGAGCAGTTCTTC. Amino acid sequence: CASSPRVGDEQFF.

The chain combines TRBV5-8 with TRBJ1-5; 9 nucleotides match TRBD1. Germline V gene data show CDR1 as SGHTS and CDR2 as YDEGEE. The V segment lost 3 bases and the J segment 5 bases; nucleotides outside the gene matches: 12. CDR3 size: 17 residues. CDR3 sequence: CASSSLVGDRDDQPQHF. In nucleotides, the CDR3 is TGTGCCAGCAGCTCGCTGGTAGGGGACAGGGATGATCAGCCCCAGCATTTT. Complete variable domain (other parts from reference TRBV5-8 and TRBJ1-5): EAGVTQSPTHLIKTRGQQATLRCSPISGHTSVYWYQQALGLGLQFLLWYDEGEERNRGNFPPRFSGRQFPNYSSELNVNALELEDSALYLCASSSLVGDRDDQPQHFGDGTRLSIL.

V is TRBV6-5 and J is TRBJ2-3, with 8 bases aligning to TRBD2. The germline gives CDR1 MNHEY, CDR2 SVGAGI. The V gene end was trimmed by 6 bases and the J gene end by 6 bases; junction bases not matched to a gene: 8. This CDR3 comprises 14 residues. The CDR3 DNA reads TGTGCCAGCAGCTTGACTAGCGCTCGGGATACGCAGTATTTT. Amino acids: CASSLTSARDTQYF.

The chain links TRBV6-5 to TRBJ2-5, with TRBD1 as a possible D gene (5 bases). Germline CDR1 MNHEY, CDR2 SVGAGI. V lost 6 bases to trimming and J lost 5 bases, with 19 bases between them. The CDR3 is 15 amino acids. Here the CDR3 DNA reads TGTGCCAGCAGGGAGTTGGGTGTTGGGGCGGAGACCCAGTACTTC. Protein product: CASRELGVGAETQYF.

CDR3 region: CASSSRDWNNEQFF. CDR3 nucleotides: TGTGCCAGCAGTTCCCGGGACTGGAACAATGAGCAGTTCTTC. The V call is TRBV27, the J call TRBJ2-1; D may be TRBD2 (6 bases). Germline CDR1 is MNHEY and CDR2 is SMNVEV (reference sequence). V lost 4 bases to trimming and J lost 5 bases, with 12 bases between them. The CDR3 totals 14 residues.

The DNA for the CDR3 is TGTGCCTGGAGTCGTCCTCAGGGGACCTATGGCTACACCTTC. Its translation is CAWSRPQGTYGYTF. J is TRBJ1-2 and V is TRBV30; possible D gene TRBD1, 6 bases. CDR1 and CDR2 (germline): GTSNPN, SVGIG (reference sequence). This CDR3 contains 14 residues. Trimming took 2 bases from V and 4 from J, leaving 14 bases between them.

J is TRBJ1-2 and V is TRBV4-1; 7 nucleotides align to TRBD1. With 2 bases clipped from V and 4 bases from J, the junction kept 10 bases outside the gene matches. Germline lookup yields CDR1 MGHRA and CDR2 YSYEKL. The CDR3 spans 16 residues. This chain's CDR3 is CASSQLQGYKLYGYTF. The CDR3 nucleotides are TGCGCCAGCAGCCAACTACAGGGGTACAAACTCTATGGCTACACCTTC.

On this clone itself: The identical CDR3 is also encoded by other nucleotide sequences in the sample. The rearrangement joins TRBV5-4 to TRBJ1-5; a possible D gene is TRBD1 (5 bases). This CDR3 is built from 13 residues. Trimming cost V 0 bases and J 7 bases, with 8 bases left between them. Germline V gene data show CDR1 as SGHNT and CDR2 as YYREEE (reference sequence). CDR3 coding DNA: TGTGCCAGCAGCTTGGGTCAGGGACAGCCCCAGCATTTT. Protein: CASSLGQGQPQHF. Drawing the rest from reference TRBV5-4 and TRBJ1-5, the complete variable domain is ETGVTQSPTHLIKTRGQQVTLRCSSQSGHNTVSWYQQALGQGPQFIFQYYREEENGRGNFPPRFSGLQFPNYSSELNVNALELDDSALYLCASSLGQGQPQHFGDGTRLSIL.

The V gene is TRBV10-3, the J gene TRBJ2-2; the D call may be TRBD1 or TRBD2 (5 bases each). The CDR3 totals 12 residues. Germline values: CDR1 ENHRY, CDR2 SYGVKD. Trimming took off 5 bases at V and 6 bases at J, with 7 bases between the two ends. The CDR3 reads CAISMGAGELFF. The CDR3 DNA follows: TGTGCCATCAGTATGGGGGCCGGGGAGCTGTTTTTT.

This clone was seen a few times. The chain carries TRBV15 and TRBJ1-1; D is ambiguous. The CDR3 runs to 16 residues. Trimming shortened V by 0 bases and J by 0 bases, and 11 bases separated the two germline ends. CDR1 LNHNV and CDR2 YYDKDF come from the germline V gene (reference sequence). DNA of the CDR3: TGTGCCACCAGCAGAGATACAGAAAGGTTGAACACTGAAGCTTTCTTT. This translates into CATSRDTERLNTEAFF.

This clone was counted a few times. The chain is built from TRBV11-2 and TRBJ2-5, with D possibly being TRBD1 (6 bases). CDR3 length: 15 residues. CDR1 is SGHAT and CDR2 is FQNNGV in the germline V gene. V shed 4 bases and J shed 2 bases, with 14 bases lying between them. The CDR3 is CASSSTGILQETQYF. The CDR3 bases are TGTGCCAGCAGCTCTACAGGGATCTTACAAGAGACCCAGTACTTC.

The V gene is TRBV5-6, the J gene TRBJ2-5, with 7 bases fitting TRBD2. With 0 bases clipped from V and 1 base from J, the junction kept 3 bases outside the gene matches. The CDR3 covers 15 residues. Looked up from germline, CDR1 is SGHDT and CDR2 is YYEEEE. DNA of the CDR3: TGTGCCAGCAGCTTGGTGGCTAGCGGCCAAGAGACCCAGTACTTC. Encoded protein: CASSLVASGQETQYF. The full variable domain, its missing parts supplied by reference TRBV5-6 and TRBJ2-5, is DAGVTQSPTHLIKTRGQQVTLRCSPKSGHDTVSWYQQALGQGPQFIFQYYEEEERQRGNFPDRFSGHQFPNYSSELNVNALLLGDSALYLCASSLVASGQETQYFGPGTRLLVL.

There are a few counts of this clone. This sequence joins TRBV7-9 and TRBJ1-5; no reliable D call. V lost 2 bases and J 10 bases, leaving 9 bases between the germline ends. Germline V gene sequence: CDR1 SEHNR, CDR2 FQNEAQ (reference sequence). The CDR3 covers 12 residues. The CDR3 DNA is TGTGCCAGCAGCTTAAGTACATCACCCCAGCATTTT. Translation gives CASSLSTSPQHF.